This T cell receptor (beta chain) emerged from a study of cytotoxic CD8 clonotypes in ibrutinib-treated CLL. In the study overall: Samples had a mean of 255,043 productive templates and some 94,000 productive rearrangements. Broader study findings: Stable or contracted on treatment, public clonotypes were also uncommon.

Method: immunoSEQ multiplex PCR; TCRdb's copy keeps in-frame clones and lacks some. The data hold 20,000 to 25,000 clones, with about 72% observed a single time. The CDR3 has 17 amino acids. Germline V gene sequence: CDR1 MNHNS, CDR2 SASEGT. V was pared by 2 bases and J by 1 base, with 18 bases between. As to this clone: Its antigen is still unknown.

This chain uses TRBV6-1 with TRBJ2-7; D remains ambiguous. Sequences were derived from PBMCs, sampled after 24 months of ibrutinib treatment. The receptor was isolated from a human donor with chronic lymphocytic leukemia. The CDR3 loop is CASSESAVLEISYEQYF. CDR3 DNA sequence: TGTGCCAGCAGTGAATCGGCGGTTTTAGAAATTTCCTACGAGCAGTACTTC.